This T cell receptor beta chain was obtained from a study of neurological immune-mediated disorders. At the level of the study: In a group of some 35 multiple sclerosis patients, approximately 30 had the relapsing-remitting type and 3 had the secondary progressive type.

Regarding the study as a whole: Clinical features showed no association with the multiple sclerosis repertoire cluster, and MRI features showed none either.

The CDR3 covers 12 residues. The V gene's germline CDR1 is SNHLY and CDR2 FYNNEI. Trimming cost V 4 bases and J 5 bases, with 5 bases left between them. This clonotype was observed many times. The antigen is undetermined. Where libraries were unsorted, they were derived from 2 million PBMCs stored at -80 degrees C. The cDNA was synthesized by 5'RACE incorporating 10-nucleotide random UMIs. One entry per CDR3 protein results from TCRdb running MiXCR on the 5' RACE reads. Of under 70,000 distinct CDR3 sequences in the sample, 3% to 4% are singletons; the top ten hold around 3.3%. This chain connects TRBV2 to TRBJ2-2; no reliable D call. The sample comprised PBMCs. The sequence derives from a woman aged 25 to 45 with multiple sclerosis. The CDR3 spells CASSADTGELFF. CDR3 in DNA: TGTGCCAGCAGTGCTGATACCGGGGAGCTGTTTTTT.